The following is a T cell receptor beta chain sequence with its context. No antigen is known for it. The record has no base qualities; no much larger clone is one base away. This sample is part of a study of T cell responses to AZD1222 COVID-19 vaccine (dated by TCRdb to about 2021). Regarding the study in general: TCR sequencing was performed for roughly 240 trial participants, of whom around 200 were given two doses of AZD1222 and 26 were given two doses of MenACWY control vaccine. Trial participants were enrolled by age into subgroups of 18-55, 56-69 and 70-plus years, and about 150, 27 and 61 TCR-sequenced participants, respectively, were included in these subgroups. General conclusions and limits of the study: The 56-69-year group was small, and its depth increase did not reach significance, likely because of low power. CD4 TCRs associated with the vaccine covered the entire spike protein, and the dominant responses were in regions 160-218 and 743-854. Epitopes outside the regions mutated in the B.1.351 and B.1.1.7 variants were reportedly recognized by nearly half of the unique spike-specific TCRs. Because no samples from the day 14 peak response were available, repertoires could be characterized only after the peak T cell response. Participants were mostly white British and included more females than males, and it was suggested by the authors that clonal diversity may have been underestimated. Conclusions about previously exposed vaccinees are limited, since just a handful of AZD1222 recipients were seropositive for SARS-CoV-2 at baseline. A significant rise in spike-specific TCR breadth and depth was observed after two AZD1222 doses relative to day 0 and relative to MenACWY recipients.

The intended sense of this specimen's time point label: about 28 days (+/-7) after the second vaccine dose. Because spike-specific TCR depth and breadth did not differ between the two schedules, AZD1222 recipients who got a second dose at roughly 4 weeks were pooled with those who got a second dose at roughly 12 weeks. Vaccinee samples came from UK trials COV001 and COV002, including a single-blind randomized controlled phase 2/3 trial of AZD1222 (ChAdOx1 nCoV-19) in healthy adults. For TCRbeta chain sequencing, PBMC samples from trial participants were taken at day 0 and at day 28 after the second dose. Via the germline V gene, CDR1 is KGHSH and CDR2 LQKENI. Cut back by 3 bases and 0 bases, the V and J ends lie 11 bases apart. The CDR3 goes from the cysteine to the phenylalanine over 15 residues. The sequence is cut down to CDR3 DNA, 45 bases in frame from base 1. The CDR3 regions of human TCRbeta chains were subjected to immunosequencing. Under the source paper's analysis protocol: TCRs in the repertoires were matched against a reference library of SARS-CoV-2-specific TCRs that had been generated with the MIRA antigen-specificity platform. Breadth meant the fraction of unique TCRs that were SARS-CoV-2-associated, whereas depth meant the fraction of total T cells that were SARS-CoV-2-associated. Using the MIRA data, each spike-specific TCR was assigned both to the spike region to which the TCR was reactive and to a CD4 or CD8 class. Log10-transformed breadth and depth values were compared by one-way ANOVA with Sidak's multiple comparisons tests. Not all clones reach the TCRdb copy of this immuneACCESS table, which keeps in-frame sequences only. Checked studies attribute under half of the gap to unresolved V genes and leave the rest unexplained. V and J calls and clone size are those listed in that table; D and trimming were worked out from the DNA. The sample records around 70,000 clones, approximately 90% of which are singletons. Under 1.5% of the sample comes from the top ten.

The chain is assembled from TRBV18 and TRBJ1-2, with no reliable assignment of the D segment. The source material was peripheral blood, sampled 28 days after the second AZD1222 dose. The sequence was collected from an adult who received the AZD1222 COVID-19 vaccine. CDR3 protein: CASSPQFGSNYGYTF. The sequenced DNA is TGTGCCAGCTCACCGCAATTCGGCTCTAACTATGGCTACACCTTC.